This TCR beta chain derives from a study of blood T cells in healthy people across ages (dated by TCRdb to between 2014 and 2017). At the level of the whole study: In model experiments, template switching captured about one uniquely barcoded TCR beta cDNA molecule for every two T cells. The study measured age-related changes in TCR beta repertoire diversity using deep sequencing normalized with unique cDNA molecular identifiers. Donors were grouped into four age groups: young (average about 15 years), middle-aged (less than 40), aged (over 55) and long-lived (about 89). To avoid experimental bias, donors of different ages were distributed randomly across sequencing lanes. Two additional independent replicas of 1 million unique cDNA reads from the same blood draw were analyzed for two donors (one aged 18 to 30 and one aged 80 or older). Study-wide findings and limitations: There was a strong correlation between observed TCR beta diversity and the percentage of naive T cells measured by flow cytometry. Conclusive comparison of naive and antigen-experienced compartments was prevented by the profiling of bulk unsorted PBMCs. The long-lived group showed more naive CD4+ T cells, fewer expanded clones and increased TCR diversity than the aged group, suggesting age selection. Total diversity estimates from one million sequenced T cells were considered lower bounds and underestimates. As age increased, observed TCR beta diversity per million T cells dropped in a roughly linear way, and a significant reduction was already evident by age 40. The CMV infection status of donors was not known, potentially confounding age-related changes in expanded clonotypes.

This clonotype was counted between two and nine times. It lacks a known antigen. Qualities for individual bases were not recorded, and no much larger clone is one base off. Libraries were constructed by 5' RACE. Sequencer: Illumina HiSeq 2500. A second roughly 7 to 12 cycle PCR used a sample-barcoded 5' primer and a J-beta primer mix. A unique molecular identifier was introduced onto each TCR beta cDNA molecule by a template-switch 5' adaptor carrying 12 random nucleotides. At least 2.5 million CDR3-containing paired-end reads were obtained from each sample. First-strand cDNA synthesis was performed from all RNA using the Mint cDNA synthesis kit, with priming by a TRBC-specific oligonucleotide. After uracil-DNA glycosylase treatment, a first 18-cycle PCR used universal primers M1SS and BC2_uni_R on all cDNA. Per the source publication's procedure: For normalization, 1 million high-quality reads, each with a distinct molecular identifier, were randomly selected from each sample. Instead of being binned into consensus sequences, reads with shared molecular identifiers were discarded. MiTCR, with a Q25 quality threshold and the strictest error-elimination algorithm, was used for CDR3 identification, clonotype clustering and error correction. A nonparametric unseen species model with Euler transformation was used to estimate a lower bound on total TCR beta diversity. TCRdb reanalyzed the raw reads on its own, using fastp at Q25 for trimming and MiXCR for clone calling, and kept in-frame beta chains. Rows with one shared CDR3 protein collapse into an entry with the most common genes and DNA. These V and J calls originate from TCRdb's pipeline instead of the authors' own analysis. The table for this sample lists 850,000 to 1,000,000 distinct CDR3 sequences; around 48% of them were counted only once. The ten largest clonotypes hold 10% to 15% of the sample.

The CDR3 has 16 amino acids, counting the end cysteine and phenylalanine. The CDR3 DNA has 48 bases and is translated from base 1. The junction carries 18 bases between V and J, which are trimmed by 6 bases and 1 base respectively. The donors were 40 or so Caucasian individuals from Russia, aged about 6 to 95 years, who were systemically healthy. Roughly 9 milliliters of peripheral blood were drawn from each donor into EDTA-treated Vacutainer tubes. PBMCs were isolated by Ficoll-Paque density-gradient centrifugation, with at least 6 million obtained per sample. Trizol reagent was used to extract total RNA from PBMCs, with at least 5.5 micrograms per sample. The percentages of naive CD45RAhigh/CD27high T cells were determined by flow cytometry on a PBMC aliquot from every donor.

This sequence originates from a man under 40 in good health. The sequencing input was blood. Here the chain combines TRBV12-3 or TRBV12-4 and TRBJ1-1; tentative D gene TRBD1, with 6 bases matching. The CDR3 amino acid sequence is: CASSYILGGANTEAFF. The DNA is TGTGCCAGCAGCTACATACTGGGGGGCGCGAACACTGAAGCTTTCTTT.